The entry below gives a single T cell receptor beta chain sequence along with its context. This clonotype came up a few times. Its antigen remains undetermined. The input lacks base qualities; no much larger clone sits a single base away. The sample's treatment or condition label is to be understood as: live attenuated yellow fever vaccine strain. Two biological replicates of bulk PBMCs were collected at each blood-draw timepoint. PBMCs were isolated from peripheral blood using a standard Ficoll-Paque protocol. TriZol was used to extract RNA from bulk PBMCs, from CD4 and CD8 fractions, and from dextramer-positive and dextramer-negative fractions. TCR cDNA was made using 5'RACE template switching, a step that added a universal primer site and unique molecular identifiers. Priming for cDNA synthesis came from both the TCR alpha and TCR beta constant segments. Library amplification used two PCR steps, and the second PCR step added sample barcodes and sequencing adapters. Sequencing of the libraries was done on either Illumina HiSeq 2500 (2x100 bp) or NovaSeq (2x150 bp). The study's own analysis went as follows. MIGEC handled demultiplexing of reads and collapsing into UMI consensus sequences, while MiXCR performed V(D)J alignment. Vaccine-responding clonotypes were defined with edgeR using replicate PBMC samples, requiring FDR below 0.01 and a log2 fold change above 5 up to day 15. Each bulk clonotype received a CD4 or CD8 identity based on whether the sequenced CD4 or CD8 repertoire contained that clonotype at higher abundance. Using fastp trimming at Q25 and MiXCR clonotype assembly, TCRdb reanalyzed the public sequencing data and kept in-frame beta chains. When rows share a CDR3 protein, they turn into one entry using the most common DNA and genes. Clone size and V and J calls follow TCRdb, not the original study. For this sample there are 620,000 or so distinct CDR3 sequences; 9% to 15% appear just once. The top ten hold 14% to 15% of the sample.

This sample was taken from a study of T cells after yellow fever vaccination (dated by TCRdb to between 2019 and 2020). The study in broad terms: The SMART-Seq v4 Ultra Low Input RNA kit was used to prepare libraries from fractions with low cell numbers. Bulk PBMC replicates and cell subsets were isolated from blood drawn at multiple timepoints before and after both primary and secondary immunization. Two healthy male donors, one aged 18 to 29 and one aged 30 to 40 years, made up the cohort. To track T-cell clones before and after primary and booster YFV17D yellow fever vaccination, bulk TCR alpha and beta repertoires were sequenced longitudinally. Beyond this particular receptor, the publication reports: A small share of clonotypes occurred in both CD4 and CD8 compartments, likely arising from convergent recombination. FACS-sorted repertoires could contain abundant contaminating clonotypes from the bulk population, so computational filtering was required. After the booster, most of the clones that had expanded following primary vaccination were detected again (around 95% of CD4 and roughly nine tenths of CD8), which suggests that memory was broadly maintained. Compared with the primary T-cell response, the secondary T-cell response was weaker but faster, peaking on day 5 rather than day 15. Because only two donors were included in the study, the extent to which the findings can be generalized is limited.

Trimming removed 1 base from V and 0 bases from J, leaving 7 bases between the germline ends. The CDR3 contains 14 residues, cysteine and phenylalanine counted. The only DNA kept is the CDR3, 42 bases in frame from the first base. Looking up the germline V gene (reference sequence) yields CDR1 SGHKS and CDR2 YYEKEE. Recombination joined TRBV5-5 with TRBJ1-2, with no confidently assigned D gene. The clonotype comes from a man aged 25-45 years who received the YFV17D yellow fever vaccine. This specimen consisted of PBMCs, obtained on the day of the yellow fever booster vaccination. The DNA sequence follows: TGTGCCAGCAGCTTGATGGGCCCTAACTATGGCTACACCTTC. Its product reads: CASSLMGPNYGYTF.